This T cell receptor (beta chain) was identified in a study of cytomegalovirus exposure and HLA in healthy donors. Whole-study results and caveats: A later look showed TCR association rates differing by HLA locus, highest for DRB1 and lowest for HLA-C. A few CMV-associated chains were confirmed in vitro to be specific for CMV antigens.

Details on this clone: Its specificity is unknown.

PCR involved 60 Vbeta and 13 Jbeta primers. Clones were sequenced by immunoSEQ multiplex PCR, and TCRdb holds only the in-frame ones, with some missing. The repertoire includes around 150,000 clones, around four fifths of them detected once, and approximately 7% sits in the top ten. The V gene's germline CDR1 is GTSNPN and CDR2 SVGIG (reference sequence). This CDR3 has 14 residues. V lost 1 base to trimming and J lost 2 bases, with 11 bases between them. V gene TRBV30 combines with J gene TRBJ1-2, with D unresolved. The material sequenced was PBMCs. The origin of this receptor is a male donor in good health and CMV-seropositive. CDR3 in amino acids: CAWSERNKNYGYTF. Written as DNA, the CDR3 is TGTGCCTGGAGTGAGCGGAACAAAAACTATGGCTACACCTTC.